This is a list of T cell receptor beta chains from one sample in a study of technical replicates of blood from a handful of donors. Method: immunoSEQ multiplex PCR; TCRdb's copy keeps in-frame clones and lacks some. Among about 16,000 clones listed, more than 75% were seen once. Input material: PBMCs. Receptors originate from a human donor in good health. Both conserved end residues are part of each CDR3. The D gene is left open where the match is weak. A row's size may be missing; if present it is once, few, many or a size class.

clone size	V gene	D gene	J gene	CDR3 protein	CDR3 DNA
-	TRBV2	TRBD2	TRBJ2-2	CASSDPGSGTTNTGELFF	TGTGCCAGCAGTGATCCAGGGTCCGGGACTACAAACACCGGGGAGCTGTTTTTT
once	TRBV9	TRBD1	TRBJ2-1	CASSVDGGQNYNEQFF	TGTGCCAGCAGCGTAGATGGGGGACAGAACTACAATGAGCAGTTCTTC
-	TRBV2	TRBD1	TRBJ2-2	CASSWTGSNGELFF	TGTGCCAGCAGTTGGACAGGGTCAAACGGGGAGCTGTTTTTT
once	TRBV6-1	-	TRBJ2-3	CASSGETRITDTQYF	TGTGCCAGCAGTGGCGAGACTAGGATCACAGATACGCAGTATTTT
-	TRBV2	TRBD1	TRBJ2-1	CASRRKSGQGVNEQFF	TGTGCCAGCCGAAGGAAGTCGGGACAGGGTGTGAATGAGCAGTTCTTC
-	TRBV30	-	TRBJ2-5	CAWRRSGDGETQYF	TGTGCCTGGAGGAGGTCAGGGGATGGAGAGACCCAGTACTTC
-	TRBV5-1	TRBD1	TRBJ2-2	CASSFTGGPNTGELFF	TGCGCCAGCAGCTTCACAGGGGGTCCGAACACCGGGGAGCTGTTTTTT
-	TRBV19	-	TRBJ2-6	CASSIHSGANVLTF	TGTGCCAGTAGTATACACTCTGGGGCCAACGTCCTGACTTTC
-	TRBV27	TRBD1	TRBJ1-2	CASSSLNNRGRGVGSYTF	TGTGCCAGCAGCTCACTTAATAATAGGGGGCGCGGTGTTGGTAGCTACACCTTC
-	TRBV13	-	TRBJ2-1	CASSLPGRNLNNEQFF	TGTGCCAGCAGCCTCCCGGGTCGGAACTTAAACAATGAGCAGTTCTTC
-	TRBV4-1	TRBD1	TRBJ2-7	CASSRDGTEYEQYF	TGCGCCAGCAGCCGAGATGGGACAGAGTACGAGCAGTACTTC
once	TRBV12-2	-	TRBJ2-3	CASRFACGRDTDTQYF	TGTGCAAGTCGCTTTGCTTGCGGGAGGGACACAGATACGCAGTATTTT
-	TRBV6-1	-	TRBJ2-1	CASSEIGRGINEQFF	TGTGCCAGCAGTGAAATCGGCAGGGGAATCAATGAGCAGTTCTTC
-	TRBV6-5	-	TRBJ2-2	CASSRTGDTGELFF	TGTGCCAGCAGCCGGACTGGGGACACCGGGGAGCTGTTTTTT
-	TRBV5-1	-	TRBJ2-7	CASSSRQVGEQYF	TGCGCCAGCAGCTCACGACAGGTAGGCGAGCAGTACTTC
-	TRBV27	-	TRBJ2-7	CASSLPPYGGAHEQYF	TGTGCCAGCAGCCTACCCCCGTACGGGGGAGCCCACGAGCAGTACTTC
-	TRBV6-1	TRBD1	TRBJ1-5	CASSEQGAEQPQHF	TGTGCCAGCAGCGAACAGGGGGCGGAACAGCCCCAGCATTTT
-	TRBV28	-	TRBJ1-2	CASSLQTGGFSGYTF	TGTGCCAGCAGTTTACAGACCGGGGGATTTAGTGGCTACACCTTC
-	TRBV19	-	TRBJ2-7	CASRRPGHPGDEQYF	TGTGCCAGTAGAAGACCGGGACACCCCGGGGACGAGCAGTACTTC
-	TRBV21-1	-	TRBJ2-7	CASPGRGSLYEQYF	TGTGCCAGCCCCGGCCGGGGTTCCCTCTACGAGCAGTACTTC
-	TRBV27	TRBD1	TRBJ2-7	CASSFGTGMGEQYF	TGTGCCAGCAGTTTCGGGACAGGGATGGGCGAGCAGTACTTC
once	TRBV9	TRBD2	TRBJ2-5	CASSTGTSLGETQYF	TGTGCCAGCAGCACAGGGACTAGCCTTGGGGAGACCCAGTACTTC
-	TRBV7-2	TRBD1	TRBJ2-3	CASSLISRGPPDTQYF	TGTGCCAGCAGCTTAATATCAAGGGGGCCCCCAGATACGCAGTATTTT